These 28 T cell receptor beta chains came from one sample sequenced in a study of PD-1 blockade in classical Hodgkin lymphoma. Relapse was seen in all patients after autologous stem cell transplantation, and brentuximab vedotin exposure was variable. Profiled with immunoSEQ multiplex PCR; TCRdb holds only in-frame clones, not every one. The sample yields 20,000 to 25,000 clones, about 63% seen once. This sample comprised peripheral blood mononuclear cells (PBMCs), obtained at baseline. The receptors derive from a human donor with classical Hodgkin lymphoma.

Here the CDR3 reads CASRASSSYEQYF. Here the CDR3 DNA reads TGCGCCAGCAGAGCTAGCTCTTCGTACGAGCAGTACTTC. The chain employs TRBV5-1 and TRBJ2-7, with D possibly being TRBD2 (5 bases). Per germline, CDR1 SGHRS and CDR2 YFSETQ. The CDR3 runs 13 residues. V dropped 5 bases and J dropped 4 bases, with 13 bases sitting between them.

This clone was detected a few times. V usage is TRBV19 and J usage is TRBJ1-1; 7 positions match TRBD1. The J segment lost 0 bases and the V segment lost 6 bases, leaving 1 base of the junction unmatched. The CDR3 length is 13 residues. Germline-derived CDR1 and CDR2 are LNHDA and SQIVND (reference sequence). DNA of the CDR3: TGTGCCAGTAGGACAGGGATGAACACTGAAGCTTTCTTT. Translated: CASRTGMNTEAFF.

In its sample, this clone ranks as medium-sized. The chain couples TRBV7-2 to TRBJ1-2; D uncertain. Germline V gene data show CDR1 as SGHTA and CDR2 as FQGNSA. The CDR3 extends over 14 amino acids. The germline V and J ends were trimmed by 2 bases and 2 bases, with 9 bases remaining between them. The DNA of the CDR3 is TGTGCCAGCAGCTTAAGAAGAATGAACTATGGCTACACCTTC. Translation: CASSLRRMNYGYTF. Variable domain in full (rest from reference TRBV7-2 and TRBJ1-2): GAGVSQSPSNKVTEKGKDVELRCDPISGHTALYWYRQSLGQGLEFLIYFQGNSAPDKSGLPSDRFSAERTGGSVSTLTIQRTQQEDSAVYLCASSLRRMNYGYTFGSGTRLTVV.

The chain employs TRBV5-4 and TRBJ2-5; 8 bases align to TRBD1. CDR3 length: 14 amino acids. The V gene end was trimmed by 2 bases and the J gene end by 5 bases; junction bases not matched to a gene: 5. Per germline, CDR1 SGHNT and CDR2 YYREEE (reference sequence). CDR3 protein: CASSFGQGGETQYF. CDR3 nucleotides: TGTGCCAGCAGCTTCGGACAGGGCGGGGAGACCCAGTACTTC.

This clone was observed a single time. The chain carries TRBV6-5 and TRBJ2-3, with TRBD2 matching 7 bases. The CDR3 sequence is 15 residues long. Unmatched junction bases numbered 2, after V lost 2 bases and J lost 0 bases. From germline, CDR1 is MNHEY and CDR2 SVGAGI. The CDR3 DNA reads as TGTGCCAGCAGTTACCGCGGGGGAAGCACAGATACGCAGTATTTT. It yields the protein CASSYRGGSTDTQYF.

This chain uses TRBV30 with TRBJ1-1, with D perhaps matching TRBD1 (6 bases). Trimming removed 3 bases from V and 3 bases from J, with 20 bases in between. The V gene's germline CDR1 is GTSNPN and CDR2 SVGIG (reference sequence). This CDR3 contains 16 residues. The CDR3 spells CAWRGEGHWTDTEAFF. The CDR3 DNA is TGTGCCTGGAGGGGAGAGGGACACTGGACTGACACTGAAGCTTTCTTT.

The rearrangement joins TRBV6-6 to TRBJ1-4; D is uncertain. V lost 2 bases to trimming and J lost 0 bases, with 7 bases between them. CDR1 is MNHNY and CDR2 is SVGAGI in the germline V gene (reference sequence). CDR3 size: 15 residues. The CDR3 DNA reads as TGTGCCAGCAGTTACGACTTTGCAACTAATGAAAAACTGTTTTTT. This encodes CASSYDFATNEKLFF.

There are a few counts of this clone. This rearrangement joins TRBV4-3 to TRBJ2-2; D might be TRBD1 (6 bases). Germline V CDR1 and CDR2: LGHNA, YSLEER. V gave up 0 bases and J gave up 1 base, with 18 bases separating them. The CDR3 runs 19 residues. CDR3 bases: TGCGCCAGCAGCCAAGACCCGGTTGGACAGAGGGTGAACACCGGGGAGCTGTTTTTT. Protein sequence: CASSQDPVGQRVNTGELFF.

The chain uses TRBV6-6 and TRBJ1-5, with D hard to call. The V gene's germline CDR1 is MNHNY and CDR2 SVGAGI (reference sequence). V was cut by 0 bases and J by 5 bases, with 5 bases left in between. CDR3 length: 13 amino acids. The DNA of the CDR3 is TGTGCCAGCAGTTACTCGGGGTATCAGCCCCAGCATTTT. It is translated as CASSYSGYQPQHF.

The chain has TRBV28 and TRBJ2-1; D remains ambiguous. This CDR3 is 14 amino acids long. Trimming stripped 6 bases from V and 5 bases from J, with 14 bases between. Germline V lookup: CDR1 MDHEN, CDR2 SYDVKM. This CDR3 is CASSPPSRNNEQFF. The DNA for the CDR3 is TGTGCCAGCAGCCCACCGTCGAGAAACAATGAGCAGTTCTTC.

Comments on this clone: Additional DNA sequences in this sample encode the identical CDR3. This chain connects TRBV5-6 to TRBJ2-3; D gene ambiguous. The V end was cut by 4 bases, the J end by 3 bases, with 6 bases between. CDR3 length equals 12 residues. Germline CDR1 SGHDT, CDR2 YYEEEE. As DNA, the CDR3 is TGTGCCAGCAGCCTTAGGACAGATACGCAGTATTTT. Translating it yields CASSLRTDTQYF.

V is TRBV19 and J is TRBJ2-7; TRBD2 matches 8 bases. The CDR3 spans 14 residues. Germline V gene lookup returns CDR1 LNHDA and CDR2 SQIVND (reference sequence). V dropped 1 base and J dropped 7; count of bases not matched to a gene: 6. The CDR3 sequence is CASSIGAGVWEQYF. DNA for the CDR3: TGTGCCAGTAGTATAGGAGCGGGAGTATGGGAGCAGTACTTC.

The V gene is TRBV7-3, the J gene TRBJ1-5; tentative D call: TRBD1 (6 bases). The CDR3 has 12 residues. Trimming took 3 bases from V and 7 from J, leaving 7 bases between them. From germline, CDR1 is SGHTA and CDR2 FQGTGA. The CDR3 nucleotides are TGTGCCAGCAGCTTCGACAGGCAGCCCCAGCATTTT. It encodes CASSFDRQPQHF.

The chain uses TRBV5-6 and TRBJ1-2; 11 bases align to TRBD1. Germline CDR1 reads SGHDT; CDR2 reads YYEEEE. This CDR3 has 15 amino acids. The V segment lost 3 bases and the J segment 7 bases; nucleotides outside the gene matches: 8. CDR3 DNA: TGTGCCAGCAGCTCGTGGACAGGGGGCATTGGTGGCTACACCTTC. Its translation is CASSSWTGGIGGYTF.

This chain connects TRBV5-1 to TRBJ1-1, with a possible D match to TRBD1 (6 bases). Trimming cost V 2 bases and J 6 bases, with 26 bases left between them. The germline V gene encodes CDR1 SGHRS and CDR2 YFSETQ. This CDR3 is 18 amino acids long. The CDR3 DNA is TGCGCCAGCAGCTTTGGGGGCTTTCGACAGCGCCAGGGGTCTGAAGCTTTCTTT. Translating it yields CASSFGGFRQRQGSEAFF.

This chain links TRBV14 with TRBJ1-2, with 8 bases aligning to TRBD1. The CDR3 length is 12 residues. Germline CDR1 is SGHDN and CDR2 is FVKESK. J was trimmed by 7 bases and V by 2 bases; bases with no gene match: 0. CDR3 DNA sequence: TGTGCCAGCAGCCAAACAGGGGGTGGCTACACCTTC. It yields the protein CASSQTGGGYTF.

This chain connects TRBV5-1 to TRBJ2-7; possibly TRBD2 for D (5 bases). Germline V gene sequence: CDR1 SGHRS, CDR2 YFSETQ. This CDR3 is 15 amino acids long. The V and J ends lost 4 bases and 7 bases respectively, with 21 bases between them. CDR3 in DNA: TGCGCCAGCAGCATGACGGCAGGAGGCCGCGAGGAGCAGTACTTC. It codes for CASSMTAGGREEQYF.

The rearrangement uses TRBV20-1 and TRBJ2-5; perhaps TRBD2 as D (5 bases). V lost 5 bases, J lost 5 bases, and 9 bases lay in between. Germline V gene lookup returns CDR1 DFQATT and CDR2 SNEGSKA (reference sequence). CDR3 length: 11 residues. CDR3 sequence: CSAGGYETQYF. CDR3 nucleotide sequence: TGCAGTGCTGGCGGGTATGAGACCCAGTACTTC.

V is TRBV28 and J is TRBJ2-6; D may be TRBD2 (5 bases). CDR1 MDHEN and CDR2 SYDVKM come from the germline V gene. The CDR3 runs 16 residues. Deletions cut 3 bases from V and 1 base from J, with 10 bases between. Written as DNA, the CDR3 is TGTGCCAGCAGTTTGCTATCGGGGTCTGGGGCCAACGTCCTGACTTTC. Translating it yields CASSLLSGSGANVLTF.

The chain joins TRBV5-4 to TRBJ1-4, with D unresolved. CDR1 and CDR2 from the germline V gene are SGHNT and YYREEE (reference sequence). V was shortened by 4 bases and J by 0 bases, with 13 bases between the two germline ends. This CDR3 spans 16 amino acids. CDR3 region: CASSKITPTTNEKLFF. The DNA for the CDR3 is TGTGCCAGCAGCAAGATCACACCGACAACTAATGAAAAACTGTTTTTT.

The chain links TRBV9 to TRBJ2-5; D gene unclear. The CDR3 has 15 residues. The V and J ends lost 3 bases and 0 bases respectively, with 12 bases between them. CDR1 is SGDLS, CDR2 YYNGEE, per germline. The DNA for the CDR3 is TGTGCCAGCAGCGCAAACTCGAACTACCAAGAGACCCAGTACTTC. It yields the protein CASSANSNYQETQYF.

This chain connects TRBV10-1 to TRBJ2-3, with D unresolved. Trimming took off 4 bases at V and 3 bases at J, with 14 bases between the two ends. CDR3 length: 15 residues. Per germline, CDR1 WNHNN and CDR2 SYGVQD (reference sequence). CDR3 loop: CASSAQRLQTDTQYF. The CDR3 nucleotides are TGCGCCAGCAGTGCTCAGAGGCTCCAAACAGATACGCAGTATTTT.

Here the CDR3 reads CASSQLGGGYEQFF. In DNA, the CDR3 is TGTGCCAGCAGCCAGCTAGGGGGAGGCTATGAGCAGTTCTTC. The chain couples TRBV4-2 to TRBJ2-1; D assignment may be TRBD1 or TRBD2 (6 bases each). The germline V and J ends were trimmed by 3 bases and 8 bases, with 14 bases remaining between them. The CDR3 covers 14 residues. CDR1 is LGHNA and CDR2 is YNFKEQ in the germline V gene.

The chain recombines TRBV9 with TRBJ2-7, with 7 bases matching TRBD1. With V trimmed by 0 bases and J by 2 bases, 5 bases remained unmatched. The CDR3 extends over 15 amino acids. Germline V gives CDR1 SGDLS, CDR2 YYNGEE. CDR3 amino acids: CASSVAGQGAYEQYF. The CDR3 DNA is TGTGCCAGCAGCGTAGCTGGGCAGGGGGCCTACGAGCAGTACTTC. Full variable domain (rest looked up from reference TRBV9 and TRBJ2-7): DSGVTQTPKHLITATGQRVTLRCSPRSGDLSVYWYQQSLDQGLQFLIQYYNGEERAKGNILERFSAQQFPDLHSELNLSSLELGDSALYFCASSVAGQGAYEQYFGPGTRLTVT.

This chain uses TRBV10-3 with TRBJ2-1; maybe TRBD1 (5 bases). V was cut by 5 bases and J by 0 bases, with 17 bases left in between. Germline values: CDR1 ENHRY, CDR2 SYGVKD. CDR3 size: 17 residues. The CDR3 loop is CAISTTLRGSSYNEQFF. The CDR3 DNA is TGTGCCATCAGTACTACCCTAAGGGGAAGCTCCTACAATGAGCAGTTCTTC.

This clone was found a few times. V usage is TRBV30 and J usage is TRBJ1-4; 10 bases agree with TRBD1. The CDR3 extends over 15 amino acids. Germline assignment: CDR1 GTSNPN and CDR2 SVGIG (reference sequence). Germline trimming cut 3 bases from V and 8 bases from J; bases unmatched to any gene: 9. CDR3 in amino acids: CAWSAGQGGQEKLFF. The CDR3 bases are TGTGCCTGGAGCGCCGGACAGGGGGGACAGGAAAAACTGTTTTTT.

Written as DNA, the CDR3 is TGTGCCAGCAGTTACGACTACACAAGCTCCTACGAGCAGTACTTC. Protein: CASSYDYTSSYEQYF. The chain links TRBV6-5 to TRBJ2-7; tentative D call: TRBD2 (5 bases). The CDR3 contains 15 residues. Germline V gene sequence: CDR1 MNHEY, CDR2 SVGAGI. V lost 2 bases and J lost 0, with 11 bases in between.

The chain joins TRBV6-6 to TRBJ1-1, with 8 bases lining up with TRBD1. The CDR3 is 14 residues long. Germline V gene sequence: CDR1 MNHNY, CDR2 SVGAGI (reference sequence). After removal of 7 bases from V and 1 base from J, the junction contained 5 bases not matched to a gene. CDR3 sequence reads: CASKRTGPNTEAFF. CDR3 nucleotides: TGTGCCAGCAAGCGGACAGGGCCGAACACTGAAGCTTTCTTT.